This TCR beta chain emerged from a study of T cells after yellow fever vaccination. Notes on the study in general: CD4 and CD8 compartments shared a small share of clonotypes, likely from convergent recombination.

The CDR3 contains 15 residues. The germline gives CDR1 SGHTA, CDR2 FQGNSA. Trimming removed 0 bases at V and 8 bases at J, with 14 bases between. This clonotype has a count of ten or more. Its specificity is not known. One entry per CDR3 protein results from TCRdb running MiXCR on the 5' RACE reads. The table has around 590,000 distinct CDR3 sequences, around an eighth seen once; the top ten hold 14% to 15%. Sequences were derived from PBMCs, sampled on the day of the yellow fever booster vaccination. The TCR originated in a man aged 25-40 years who received the YFV17D yellow fever vaccine. This chain connects TRBV7-2 to TRBJ2-4; D gene uncertain. Here the CDR3 reads CASSLAGAVGDIQYF. The CDR3 bases are TGTGCCAGCAGCTTAGCCGGAGCCGTTGGGGACATTCAGTACTTC. Variable domain in full (rest from reference TRBV7-2 and TRBJ2-4): GAGVSQSPSNKVTEKGKDVELRCDPISGHTALYWYRQSLGQGLEFLIYFQGNSAPDKSGLPSDRFSAERTGGSVSTLTIQRTQQEDSAVYLCASSLAGAVGDIQYFGAGTRLSVL.